The 21 T cell receptor beta chains reported below all come from one sample, sequenced in a study of T-cell reconstitution after alpha-beta-depleted transplantation in children. Unique molecular identifiers were used in preparing the TCRbeta library. TCRdb passed the PCR reads through MiXCR, listing each CDR3 protein once. Among about 980,000 distinct CDR3 sequences listed, roughly 29% were seen once. The sequenced sample was PBMCs, mostly from graft donor cells, obtained 360 days after TCRalphabeta/CD19-depleted stem cell transplant. Receptors originate from a boy younger than two who had a stem cell transplant for SCID, so the T cells may come from the graft donor.

V is TRBV24-1 and J is TRBJ2-2; TRBD1 matches at 8 bases. Germline CDR1 and CDR2: KGHDR and SFDVKD. Unmatched junction bases numbered 4, after V lost 4 bases and J lost 1 base. The CDR3 has 16 residues. CDR3 protein: CATSDRQGKNTGELFF. The CDR3 nucleotides are TGTGCCACCAGTGACCGACAGGGGAAGAACACCGGGGAGCTGTTTTTT.

This clonotype was counted at least ten times. The chain is built from TRBV12-3 or TRBV12-4 and TRBJ1-1, with 9 nucleotides matching TRBD1. This CDR3 is built from 14 residues. The ends lost 5 bases at V and 6 bases at J; junction bases unmatched: 7. The CDR3: CASSKTGGKPEAFF. The CDR3 DNA is TGTGCCAGCAGTAAAACAGGGGGCAAGCCTGAAGCTTTCTTT.

This clonotype appeared many times. The rearrangement joins TRBV20-1 to TRBJ2-2; either TRBD1 or TRBD2 may supply D (5 bases each). CDR1 and CDR2 (germline): DFQATT, SNEGSKA (reference sequence). The CDR3 has 12 residues. V lost 0 bases, J lost 6 bases, and 5 bases lay in between. DNA for the CDR3: TGCAGTGCTAGAGAGGGACCCGGGGAGCTGTTTTTT. Residues: CSAREGPGELFF.

The chain is built from TRBV5-5 and TRBJ2-2; possibly TRBD2 for D (5 bases). The CDR3 has 17 amino acids. Per germline, CDR1 SGHKS and CDR2 YYEKEE (reference sequence). V shed 3 bases and J shed 4 bases, with 19 bases lying between them. The CDR3 here is CASSSPTAGLGTGELFF. The CDR3 DNA sequence: TGTGCCAGCAGCTCCCCCACGGCGGGCCTTGGCACCGGGGAGCTGTTTTTT. The whole variable domain, remainder taken from reference TRBV5-5 and TRBJ2-2, is DAGVTQSPTHLIKTRGQQVTLRCSPISGHKSVSWYQQVLGQGPQFIFQYYEKEERGRGNFPDRFSARQFPNYSSELNVNALLLGDSALYLCASSSPTAGLGTGELFFGEGSRLTVL.

The chain carries TRBV5-1 and TRBJ2-1, with D possibly called TRBD1 or TRBD2 (5 bases each). The germline CDR1 and CDR2 sequences are SGHRS and YFSETQ. Trimming shortened V by 1 base and J by 8 bases, and 10 bases separated the two germline ends. This CDR3 is 13 amino acids long. The CDR3 sequence is CASSLWGSDEQFF. The CDR3 DNA follows: TGCGCCAGCAGCTTGTGGGGGAGCGATGAGCAGTTCTTC.

The J gene is TRBJ2-6, the V gene TRBV12-3 or TRBV12-4; D is possibly TRBD1 (6 bases). This CDR3 has 16 amino acids. V was pared by 6 bases and J by 0 bases, with 12 bases between. The DNA of the CDR3 is TGTGCCAGCAGCAAAGACAGGCTCTCTGGGGCCAACGTCCTGACTTTC. It encodes CASSKDRLSGANVLTF.

This clonotype has just a few counts. The V call is TRBV6-2 or TRBV6-3, the J call TRBJ2-7, with D perhaps matching TRBD1 (6 bases). With 6 bases removed from V and 2 bases from J, the gap between germline ends came to 11 bases. The CDR3 runs 13 residues. CDR1 and CDR2 from the germline V gene are MNHEY and SVGEGT. CDR3 DNA sequence: TGTGCCAGCAGGATTGACAGGACCTACGAGCAGTACTTC. It is translated as CASRIDRTYEQYF.

This clonotype showed up just a few times. The rearrangement links TRBV24-1 to TRBJ2-7; no clear D gene. The CDR3 length is 14 residues. Germline values: CDR1 KGHDR, CDR2 SFDVKD. Trimming took 5 bases from V and 0 from J, leaving 10 bases between them. For the CDR3, the DNA is TGTGCCACCAGTGTAGCCCAAATCTCCTACGAGCAGTACTTC. It specifies CATSVAQISYEQYF.

The chain is built from TRBV5-1 and TRBJ1-2; 9 nucleotides match TRBD1. The CDR3 has 16 residues. The germline V gene has CDR1 SGHRS and CDR2 YFSETQ. V trimming: 9 bases; J trimming: 2 bases; junction bases outside the gene matches: 14. The CDR3 region is CATAMDPGTGNYGYTF. In nucleotides, the CDR3 is TGCGCCACCGCAATGGACCCCGGGACAGGGAACTATGGCTACACCTTC.

The V call is TRBV10-3, the J call TRBJ2-7; TRBD1 matches 7 bases. Germline loops: CDR1 ENHRY, CDR2 SYGVKD. J was trimmed by 3 bases and V by 6 bases; bases with no gene match: 8. This CDR3 comprises 14 residues. CDR3 sequence: CAIRDRLGHYEQYF. CDR3 coding DNA: TGTGCCATCAGGGACAGGCTAGGCCACTACGAGCAGTACTTC.

This clonotype occurred a few times. V and J are TRBV5-1 and TRBJ1-1; 8 positions agree with TRBD1. With V trimmed by 0 bases and J by 4 bases, 2 bases remained unmatched. CDR3 size: 14 residues. Germline CDR1 reads SGHRS; CDR2 reads YFSETQ. The CDR3 here is CASSLDGQGTEAFF. CDR3 nucleotides: TGCGCCAGCAGCTTGGACGGACAGGGCACTGAAGCTTTCTTT.

This clonotype was picked up a small number of times. The chain combines TRBV7-2 with TRBJ2-5; a possible D gene is TRBD2 (5 bases). The V end was cut by 5 bases, the J end by 2 bases, with 15 bases between. The CDR3 is 15 amino acids. Germline V gene data show CDR1 as SGHTA and CDR2 as FQGNSA. This chain's CDR3 is CASSPPGGVQETQYF. The CDR3 coding sequence is TGTGCCAGCAGCCCCCCCGGAGGCGTACAAGAGACCCAGTACTTC.

This clonotype was recorded many times. The chain employs TRBV5-1 and TRBJ2-7; D is perhaps TRBD2 (5 bases). In germline, CDR1 is SGHRS, CDR2 YFSETQ. The CDR3 is 13 residues long. V gave up 0 bases and J gave up 7 bases, with 11 bases separating them. The CDR3 is CASSLGGLNEQYF. CDR3 DNA: TGCGCCAGCAGCTTGGGCGGGCTAAATGAGCAGTACTTC.

The chain uses TRBV20-1 and TRBJ2-3; D gene uncertain. V was trimmed by 3 bases and J by 3 bases, leaving 7 bases between them. CDR3 length: 12 residues. Germline V CDR1 and CDR2: DFQATT, SNEGSKA (reference sequence). CDR3 sequence (DNA): TGCAGTGCTAGTGCTTTTACAGATACGCAGTATTTT. It translates to CSASAFTDTQYF.

The J gene is TRBJ1-1, the V gene TRBV6-1, with D maybe TRBD1 (5 bases). The length of the CDR3 is 15 residues. Trimming left V 6 bases short and J 4 bases short, with 18 bases between. Looked up from germline, CDR1 is MNHNS and CDR2 is SASEGT. The CDR3 bases are TGTGCCAGCAGAGTCGTCAGGGAGGTTCCCACTGAAGCTTTCTTT. Protein sequence: CASRVVREVPTEAFF.

There are a few counts of this clonotype. V gene TRBV11-1 combines with J gene TRBJ2-5, with 10 positions matching TRBD2. The germline V gene encodes CDR1 SGHAT and CDR2 FQDESV (reference sequence). V lost 5 bases to trimming and J lost 2 bases; unmatched junction nucleotides: 8. This CDR3 is built from 16 residues. The CDR3 region is CASSPLSGGAQETQYF. CDR3 sequence (DNA): TGTGCCAGCAGCCCCCTGAGCGGGGGGGCACAAGAGACCCAGTACTTC.

The chain joins TRBV5-1 to TRBJ2-2; D remains ambiguous. CDR1 and CDR2 (germline): SGHRS, YFSETQ. The CDR3 length is 15 residues. V was shortened by 4 bases and J by 6 bases, with 16 bases between the two germline ends. In nucleotides, the CDR3 is TGCGCCAGCAGCCCAACGGCAACACTGTCCGGGGAGCTGTTTTTT. Its protein is CASSPTATLSGELFF.

Ten or more counts support this clonotype. The rearrangement uses TRBV11-2 and TRBJ1-1, with D uncertain. V lost 5 bases to trimming and J lost 11 bases, with 21 bases between them. The CDR3 consists of 14 residues. CDR1 and CDR2 from the germline V gene are SGHAT and FQNNGV. As DNA, the CDR3 is TGTGCCAGCAGCCCCGAAGGTATAGGAGTAAAGGCTTTCTTT. It specifies CASSPEGIGVKAFF.

The V and J genes are TRBV12-3 or TRBV12-4 and TRBJ2-7; D call uncertain. This CDR3 is 16 amino acids long. V was cut by 3 bases and J by 1 base, with 16 bases left in between. The CDR3 spells CASSLVRQFGSYEQYF. In DNA, the CDR3 is TGTGCCAGCAGTTTGGTTCGGCAGTTCGGGTCCTACGAGCAGTACTTC.

V is TRBV11-1 and J is TRBJ2-7, with 8 bases matching TRBD1. Per germline, CDR1 SGHAT and CDR2 FQDESV (reference sequence). There are 15 residues in the CDR3. V was clipped by 6 bases and J by 3 bases; unmatched bases: 10. The DNA for the CDR3 is TGTGCCAGCAGTACGGACAGGGATAACCTCTACGAGCAGTACTTC. This codes for CASSTDRDNLYEQYF.

This clonotype was picked up a small number of times. This chain connects TRBV11-2 to TRBJ2-1; TRBD2 aligns across 8 bases. Germline assignment: CDR1 SGHAT and CDR2 FQNNGV. The CDR3 consists of 16 residues. The trim removed 1 base at V and 10 bases at J, leaving 12 bases unmatched. The CDR3 sequence: CASSLGPAGALREQFF. In nucleotides, the CDR3 is TGTGCCAGCAGCTTAGGGCCAGCGGGGGCCCTTAGGGAGCAGTTCTTC. The complete variable domain, with remaining parts taken from reference TRBV11-2 and TRBJ2-1, reads EAGVAQSPRYKIIEKRQSVAFWCNPISGHATLYWYQQILGQGPKLLIQFQNNGVVDDSQLPKDRFSAERLKGVDSTLKIQPAKLEDSAVYLCASSLGPAGALREQFFGPGTRLTVL.